Listed below are T cell receptor beta chains from one sample, sequenced in a study of blood T cell repertoires in COVID-19. Assay used: immunoSEQ multiplex PCR; TCRdb lists only in-frame clones, some missing. This sample carries 200,000 to 250,000 clones, approximately 80% of them seen once, and the ten largest clones take roughly 2%. The sample consisted of peripheral blood. Receptors were obtained from a man aged 25-45 years who had recovered from COVID-19. Each CDR3 is given with its conserved first and last residue. A D gene is named only where the DNA matches it firmly. Some rows mark clone size as missing; the rest say once, few, many or name a class of expanded clone.

V	size	J	D	DNA	CDR3
TRBV6-5	NA	TRBJ2-7	TRBD1	TGTGCCTCCCCCAAAAGGGACAGGGGAAGAGAAGAGCAGTACTTC	CASPKRDRGREEQYF
TRBV6-1	NA	TRBJ1-2	NA	TGTGCCAGCAGTGAAGGCCTTGGCTGGGCTGGTGGCTACACCTTC	CASSEGLGWAGGYTF
TRBV5-3	NA	TRBJ1-1	NA	TGTGCCAGAAGCCCCGGGGTATGGAACACTGAAGCTTTCTTT	CARSPGVWNTEAFF
TRBV19	once	TRBJ2-2	TRBD2	TGTGCCAGTAGTATTACTAGCGGGGTGATGATGAACACCGGGGAGCTGTTTTTT	CASSITSGVMMNTGELFF
TRBV18	NA	TRBJ2-3	NA	TGTGCCAGCTCGAATGCGGGGCTAGCCAGGGATACGCAGTATTTT	CASSNAGLARDTQYF
TRBV28	NA	TRBJ1-2	NA	TGTGCCAGCAGTCCCGACTTGGGGCAGGGTGACAGCTATGGCTACACCTTC	CASSPDLGQGDSYGYTF
TRBV7-9	NA	TRBJ2-3	NA	TGTGCCAGCAGCTTACTGGAGGCAGATACGCAGTATTTT	CASSLLEADTQYF
TRBV23-1	NA	TRBJ1-4	NA	TGCGCCAGCAGTCAAGAGAAGTTTCAGGGTTCTAATGAAAAACTGTTTTTT	CASSQEKFQGSNEKLFF
TRBV5-4	NA	TRBJ2-2	NA	TGTGCCAGCAGCTTTGACTACACCGGGGAGCTGTTTTTT	CASSFDYTGELFF
TRBV18	NA	TRBJ2-5	TRBD1	TGTGCCAGCTCACCACAGGGGGCCGGAGAGACCCAGTACTTC	CASSPQGAGETQYF
TRBV28	NA	TRBJ1-3	NA	TGTGCCAGCAGTGTGGAGGGCTCTGGAAACACCATATATTTT	CASSVEGSGNTIYF
TRBV7-2	NA	TRBJ2-1	NA	TGTGCCAGCGAACTCGAAGGGGGAGATATCTCCTACAATGAGCAGTTCTTC	CASELEGGDISYNEQFF
TRBV7-2	NA	TRBJ2-5	TRBD2	TGTGCCAGCAGCTTAGTGAGTGGTGCTAGCGGGGGATGGGAGACCCAGTACTTC	CASSLVSGASGGWETQYF
TRBV20-1	once	TRBJ2-7	NA	TGCAGTGCCCTCGACACCCACGAGCAGTACTTC	CSALDTHEQYF
TRBV19	NA	TRBJ1-2	TRBD1	TGTGCCAGTACCGGACAGGGGGCGCGTTGGTCTGGCTACACCTTC	CASTGQGARWSGYTF
TRBV19	once	TRBJ1-1	NA	TGTGCCAGTAGCGGCCAAAACCGGGACAAAACTGGGTTGAACACTGAAGCTTTCTTT	CASSGQNRDKTGLNTEAFF
TRBV6-5	NA	TRBJ1-6	TRBD1	TGTGCCAGCAGTTCACGACAGGGTGGGAATTCACCCCTCCACTTT	CASSSRQGGNSPLHF
TRBV29-1	NA	TRBJ2-5	NA	TGCAGCGTTCACGGGGTTGAGACCCAGTACTTC	CSVHGVETQYF
TRBV5-1	NA	TRBJ1-3	NA	TGCGCCAGCAGCCAAGGGCCGGTCGGACATCAGGGAACTGGAAACACCATATATTTT	CASSQGPVGHQGTGNTIYF
TRBV4-1	NA	TRBJ2-3	NA	TGCGCCAGCAGCCCCGATCAGCCGGGGTTGGGCACAGATACGCAGTATTTT	CASSPDQPGLGTDTQYF
TRBV18	NA	TRBJ2-1	NA	TGTGCCAGCTCACCAGGTACAGGGAATGAGCAGTTCTTC	CASSPGTGNEQFF
TRBV10-2	NA	TRBJ1-3	NA	TGCGCCAGCAGAACCACCTCGGCTGGAAACACCATATATTTT	CASRTTSAGNTIYF
TRBV7-2	NA	TRBJ2-3	NA	TGTGCCAGCAGCTTATCTACGGATACGCAGTATTTT	CASSLSTDTQYF
TRBV10-1	NA	TRBJ2-3	NA	TGCGCCAGCGGGGGGACCGCAGATACGCAGTATTTT	CASGGTADTQYF